This TCR beta chain was sequenced for a study of T cell responses to AZD1222 COVID-19 vaccine. The germline V gene encodes CDR1 SGHTA and CDR2 FQGNSA. Trimming left V 1 base short and J 1 base short, with 10 bases between. This CDR3 has 15 residues. Findings and limits, study-wide: Variant regions that are unmutated are reportedly the target of nearly half of spike-specific TCRs. The sample set comprised mostly white British donors with more females, and clonal diversity was possibly underestimated. There were repertoire samples only from the period after the peak T cell response. Seropositive status at baseline applied to only a handful of AZD1222 recipients.

Comments on this clone: Its antigen is as yet unknown.

Sequenced by immunoSEQ multiplex PCR; TCRdb stores in-frame clones only, minus some. This sample yields roughly 120,000 clones, of which about 88% are seen a single time; approximately 19% belongs to the top ten. This chain links TRBV7-2 with TRBJ2-5; a possible D gene is TRBD1 (5 bases). Sequenced material: peripheral blood, taken on day 0 of AZD1222 vaccination. The source of this sequence is an adult in good health. This CDR3 is CASSLVSRAQETQYF. In DNA, the CDR3 is TGTGCCAGCAGCTTAGTCAGCAGGGCCCAAGAGACCCAGTACTTC.